The entry that follows covers one T cell receptor beta chain sequence. This sample is drawn from a study of T cells after somatic rescue of genetic block. The table came from immunoSEQ multiplex PCR; TCRdb's copy has only in-frame clones and leaves some out. The table has 60,000 to 75,000 clones, just over 90% seen once. The V gene's germline CDR1 is MNHNS and CDR2 SASEGT. Trimming pared 6 bases from V and 1 base from J, leaving 10 bases between. This CDR3 contains 15 residues. This TCR was sampled from a middle-aged man. This rearrangement joins TRBV6-1 to TRBJ2-6; D might be TRBD1 or TRBD2, each matching 5 bases. Specimen: peripheral blood mononuclear cells (PBMCs). The CDR3 loop reads CASRSGTSGANVLTF. For the CDR3, the DNA is TGTGCCAGCAGGTCCGGGACGTCTGGGGCCAACGTCCTGACTTTC.